A single sample gave rise to the 5 T cell receptor beta chains below, sequenced in a study of T-cell reconstitution after alpha-beta-depleted transplantation in children. Molecular barcoding with unique molecular identifiers was used for the TCRbeta library. TCRdb recomputed calls from the PCR reads with MiXCR, one row per CDR3 protein. The data show a few hundred thousand distinct CDR3 sequences, roughly 22% seen once. The specimen comprised PBMCs from the stem cell graft donor, sampled from the stem cell graft. The source is a human donor who donated a stem cell graft to a child with acute myeloid leukemia.

Remarks on this clonotype: A read error may be the cause here, since a much bigger clone is one base away. V is TRBV12-3 or TRBV12-4 and J is TRBJ1-1; no clear D. The CDR3 is made up of 16 amino acids. V was trimmed by 7 bases and J by 3 bases, leaving 21 bases between them. CDR3 in amino acids: CASKPPGSGFHTEAFF. The CDR3 coding sequence is TGTGCCAGCAAGCCACCCGGCTCGGGGTTTCACACTGAAGCTTTCTTT.

This clonotype was observed many times. The V gene is TRBV21-1, the J gene TRBJ1-1. TRBV21-1 is an annotated pseudogene. The CDR3 has 13 amino acids. The chain's CDR3 is CASSNERNTEAFF. CDR3 DNA: TGTGCCAGCAGCAATGAGAGGAACACTGAAGCTTTCTTT.

The rearrangement links TRBV15 to TRBJ1-4; D perhaps matches TRBD1 (6 bases). Trimming shortened V by 3 bases and J by 4 bases, and 12 bases separated the two germline ends. This CDR3 contains 15 residues. Germline V gives CDR1 LNHNV, CDR2 YYDKDF (reference sequence). CDR3 loop: CATSRDRANNEKLFF. The CDR3 bases are TGTGCCACCAGCAGGGACAGAGCCAATAATGAAAAACTGTTTTTT.

J is TRBJ2-3 and V is TRBV7-2; TRBD1 is a possible D gene (5 bases). The germline V gene encodes CDR1 SGHTA and CDR2 FQGNSA. With 5 bases removed from V and 2 bases from J, the gap between germline ends came to 20 bases. The CDR3 is made up of 17 amino acids. The CDR3 DNA follows: TGTGCCAGCAGCCCCTGGGGCCCAAGATCCATCACAGATACGCAGTATTTT. Protein: CASSPWGPRSITDTQYF.

V gene TRBV3-1 combines with J gene TRBJ2-7, with 7 positions matching TRBD2. Germline V CDR1 and CDR2: LGHDT, YNNKEL (reference sequence). The junction had 10 bases not matched to a gene; V was cut back by 4 bases and J by 4 bases. This CDR3 contains 15 residues. CDR3 in DNA: TGTGCCAGCAGCCGAGGGCGACCCGGGGGGTACGAGCAGTACTTC. Translation: CASSRGRPGGYEQYF.